This paragraph covers one T cell receptor beta chain sequence. The antigen is unknown. Unrecorded immune exposures were likely, despite nominal health at sampling. Germline-derived CDR1 and CDR2 are SGHTA and FQGNSA. The V and J ends lost 4 bases and 6 bases respectively, with 10 bases between them. The CDR3 loop spans 13 amino acids. The data are from a study of cytomegalovirus exposure and HLA in healthy donors. Across the study: As an earlier analysis found, roughly 180 million T cells yielded 100 million to 130 million unique TCR beta sequences.

Findings of the study overall: The authors later found TCR association rates varying by HLA locus, with DRB1 most and HLA-C fewest. Researchers reported in a later analysis that a missense DCLRE1C variant was tied to TCR beta V- and J-gene trimming.

PCR amplification relied on 60 Vbeta primers (plus 13 Jbeta primers). Repertoires were generated with immunoSEQ multiplex PCR, while TCRdb's copy carries only in-frame clones and drops some. The sample has about 110,000 clones; 70% to 85% are singletons. The receptor was derived from a man aged 60-69 years in good health and CMV-seronegative. The sequenced sample consisted of PBMCs. The chain links TRBV7-2 to TRBJ2-1; TRBD2 might be the D (6 bases). CDR3 sequence: CASSYGLTNEQFF. Written as DNA, the CDR3 is TGTGCCAGCAGCTATGGACTAACCAATGAGCAGTTCTTC.